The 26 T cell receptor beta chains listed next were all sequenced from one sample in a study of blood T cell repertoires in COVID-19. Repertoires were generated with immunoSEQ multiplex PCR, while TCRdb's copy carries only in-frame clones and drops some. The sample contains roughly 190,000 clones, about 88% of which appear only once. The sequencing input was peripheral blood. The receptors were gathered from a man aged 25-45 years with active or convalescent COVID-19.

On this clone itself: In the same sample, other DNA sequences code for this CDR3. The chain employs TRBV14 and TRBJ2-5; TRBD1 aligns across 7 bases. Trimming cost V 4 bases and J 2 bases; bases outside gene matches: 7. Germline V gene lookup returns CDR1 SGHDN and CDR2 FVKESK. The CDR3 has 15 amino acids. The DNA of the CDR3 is TGTGCCAGCAGCCCCCTAGGACAGGTACAAGAGACCCAGTACTTC. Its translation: CASSPLGQVQETQYF. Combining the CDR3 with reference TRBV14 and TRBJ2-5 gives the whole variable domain EAGVTQFPSHSVIEKGQTVTLRCDPISGHDNLYWYRRVMGKEIKFLLHFVKESKQDESGMPNNRFLAERTGGTYSTLKVQPAELEDSGVYFCASSPLGQVQETQYFGPGTRLLVL.

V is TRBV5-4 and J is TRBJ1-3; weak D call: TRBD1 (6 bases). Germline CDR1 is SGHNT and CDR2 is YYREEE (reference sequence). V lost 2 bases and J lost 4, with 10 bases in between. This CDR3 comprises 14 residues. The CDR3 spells CASSFPGEGNTIYF. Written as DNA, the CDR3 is TGTGCCAGCAGCTTCCCAGGGGAAGGAAACACCATATATTTT.

The CDR3 loop is CASSYSKGRVAAEAFF. As DNA, the CDR3 is TGTGCCAGCAGTTACTCGAAGGGCAGGGTGGCGGCTGAAGCTTTCTTT. The chain uses TRBV6-5 and TRBJ1-1; D is perhaps TRBD1 (5 bases). Per the germline V gene, CDR1 is MNHEY and CDR2 is SVGAGI. The CDR3 consists of 16 residues. V was clipped by 0 bases and J by 6 bases, with 17 bases between them.

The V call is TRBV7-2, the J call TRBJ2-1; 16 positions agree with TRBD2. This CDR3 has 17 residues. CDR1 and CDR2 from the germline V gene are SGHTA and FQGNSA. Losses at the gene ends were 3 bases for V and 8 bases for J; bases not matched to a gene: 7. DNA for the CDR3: TGTGCCAGCAGCTTGGGGACTAGCGGGAGGGGTTCCGATGAGCAGTTCTTC. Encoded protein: CASSLGTSGRGSDEQFF.

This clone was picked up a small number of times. The CDR3 DNA is TGTGCCAGCAGCGTAGCGCGGGATGAGCAGTTCTTC. It encodes CASSVARDEQFF. This sequence joins TRBV9 and TRBJ2-1, with a weak D call TRBD2 (5 bases). In germline, CDR1 is SGDLS, CDR2 YYNGEE. V lost 0 bases and J lost 8, with 6 bases in between. This CDR3 contains 12 residues.

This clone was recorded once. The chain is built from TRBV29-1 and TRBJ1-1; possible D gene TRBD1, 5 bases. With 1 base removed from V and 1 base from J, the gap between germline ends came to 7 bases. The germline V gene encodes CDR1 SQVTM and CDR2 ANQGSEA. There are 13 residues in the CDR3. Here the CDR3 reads CSVEGTPNTEAFF. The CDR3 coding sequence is TGCAGCGTTGAAGGGACACCGAACACTGAAGCTTTCTTT.

CDR3 sequence: CASRSVFRDNKEQYF. The CDR3 DNA sequence: TGTGCCAGTCGCTCAGTTTTCCGGGACAACAAGGAGCAGTACTTC. The V call is TRBV27, the J call TRBJ2-7; D is perhaps TRBD1 (6 bases). Germline loops: CDR1 MNHEY, CDR2 SMNVEV (reference sequence). The V end lost 9 bases, the J end lost 7 bases, and 25 bases lay between the germline ends. There are 15 residues in the CDR3.

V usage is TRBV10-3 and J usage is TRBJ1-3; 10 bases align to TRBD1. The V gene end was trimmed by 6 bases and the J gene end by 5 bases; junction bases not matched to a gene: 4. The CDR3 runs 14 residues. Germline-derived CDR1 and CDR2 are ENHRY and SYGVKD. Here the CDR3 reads CAIREDRGRNTIYF. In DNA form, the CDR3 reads TGTGCCATCAGGGAGGACAGGGGGAGAAACACCATATATTTT.

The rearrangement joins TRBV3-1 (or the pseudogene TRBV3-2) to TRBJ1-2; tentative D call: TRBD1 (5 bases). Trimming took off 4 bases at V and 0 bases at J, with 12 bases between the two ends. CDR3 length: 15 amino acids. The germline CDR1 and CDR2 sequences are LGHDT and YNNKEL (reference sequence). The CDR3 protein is CASSPLTASNYGYTF. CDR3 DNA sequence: TGTGCCAGCAGCCCGTTGACAGCTTCTAACTATGGCTACACCTTC.

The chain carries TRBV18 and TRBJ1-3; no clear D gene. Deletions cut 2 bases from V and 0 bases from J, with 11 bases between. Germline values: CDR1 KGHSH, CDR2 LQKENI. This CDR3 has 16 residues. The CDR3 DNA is TGTGCCAGCTCACCAATACAGCAGAGCTCTGGAAACACCATATATTTT. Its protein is CASSPIQQSSGNTIYF.

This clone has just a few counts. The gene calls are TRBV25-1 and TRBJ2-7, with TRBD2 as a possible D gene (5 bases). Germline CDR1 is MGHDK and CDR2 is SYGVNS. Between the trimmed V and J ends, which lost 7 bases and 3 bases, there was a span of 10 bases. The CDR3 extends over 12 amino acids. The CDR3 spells CASTGGDYEQYF. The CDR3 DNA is TGTGCCAGCACCGGAGGCGACTACGAGCAGTACTTC.

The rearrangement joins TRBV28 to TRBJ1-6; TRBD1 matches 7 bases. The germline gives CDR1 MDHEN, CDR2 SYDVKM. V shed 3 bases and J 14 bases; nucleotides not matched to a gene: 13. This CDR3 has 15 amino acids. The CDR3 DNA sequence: TGTGCCAGCAGTTTGAAGGGGGCCGCCGGTCTATCCCTCCACTTT. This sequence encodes CASSLKGAAGLSLHF.

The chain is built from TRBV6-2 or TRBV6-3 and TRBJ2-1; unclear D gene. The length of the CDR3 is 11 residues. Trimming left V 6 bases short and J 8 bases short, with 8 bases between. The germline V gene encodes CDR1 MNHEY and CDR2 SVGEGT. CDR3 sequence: CASSPFDEQFF. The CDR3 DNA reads TGTGCCAGCAGCCCCTTTGATGAGCAGTTCTTC.

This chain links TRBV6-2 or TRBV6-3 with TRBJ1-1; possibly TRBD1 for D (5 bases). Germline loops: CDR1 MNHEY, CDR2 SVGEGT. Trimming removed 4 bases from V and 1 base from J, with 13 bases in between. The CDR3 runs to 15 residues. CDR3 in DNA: TGTGCCAGCAGTTTCGCAACTACAGGGAACACTGAAGCTTTCTTT. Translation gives CASSFATTGNTEAFF.

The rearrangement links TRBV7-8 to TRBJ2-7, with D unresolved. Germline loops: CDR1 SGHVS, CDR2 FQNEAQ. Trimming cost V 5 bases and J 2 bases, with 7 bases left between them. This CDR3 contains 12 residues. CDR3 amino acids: CASSAHTYEQYF. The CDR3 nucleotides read TGTGCCAGCAGCGCACATACCTACGAGCAGTACTTC.

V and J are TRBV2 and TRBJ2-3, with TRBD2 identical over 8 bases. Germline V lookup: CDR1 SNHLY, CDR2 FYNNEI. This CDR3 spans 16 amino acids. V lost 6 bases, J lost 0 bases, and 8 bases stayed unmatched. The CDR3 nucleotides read TGTGCCAGCAGCAACTCCGGGGGGGTTAGCACAGATACGCAGTATTTT. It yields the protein CASSNSGGVSTDTQYF.

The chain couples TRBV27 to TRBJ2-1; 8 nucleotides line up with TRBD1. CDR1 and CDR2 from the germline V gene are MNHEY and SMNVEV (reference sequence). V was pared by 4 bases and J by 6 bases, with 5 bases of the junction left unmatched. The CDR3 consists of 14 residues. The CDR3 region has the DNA TGTGCCAGCAGTTCCGGGACAGGTTCCAATGAGCAGTTCTTC. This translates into CASSSGTGSNEQFF.

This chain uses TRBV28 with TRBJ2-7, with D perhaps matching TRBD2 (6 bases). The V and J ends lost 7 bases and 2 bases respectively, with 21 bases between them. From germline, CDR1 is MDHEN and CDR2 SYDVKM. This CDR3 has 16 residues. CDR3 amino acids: CASNTHRDSKPYEQYV. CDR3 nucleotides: TGTGCCAGCAACACACACCGGGACTCCAAACCCTACGAGCAGTACGTC.

The CDR3 DNA is TGCAGTGCTAGTCACCCCGCACAGGGTCCCAGCAATCAGCCCCAGCATTTT. Residues: CSASHPAQGPSNQPQHF. This chain joins TRBV20-1 and TRBJ1-5, with a tentative D call TRBD1 (6 bases). The CDR3 spans 17 residues. With 3 bases removed from V and 1 base from J, the gap between germline ends came to 19 bases. CDR1 is DFQATT and CDR2 is SNEGSKA in the germline V gene (reference sequence).

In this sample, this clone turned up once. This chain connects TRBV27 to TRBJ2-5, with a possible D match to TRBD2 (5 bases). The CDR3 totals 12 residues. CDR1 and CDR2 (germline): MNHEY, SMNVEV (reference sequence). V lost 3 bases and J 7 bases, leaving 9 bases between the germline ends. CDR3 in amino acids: CASSFLAGTQYF. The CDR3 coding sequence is TGTGCCAGCAGTTTCCTAGCCGGGACCCAGTACTTC.

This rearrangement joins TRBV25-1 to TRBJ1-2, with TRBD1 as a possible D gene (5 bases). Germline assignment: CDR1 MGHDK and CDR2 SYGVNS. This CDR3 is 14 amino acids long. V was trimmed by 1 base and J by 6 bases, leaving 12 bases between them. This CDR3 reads CASSELVGRNGYTF. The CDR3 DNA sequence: TGTGCCAGCAGTGAATTAGTGGGGCGCAATGGCTACACCTTC.

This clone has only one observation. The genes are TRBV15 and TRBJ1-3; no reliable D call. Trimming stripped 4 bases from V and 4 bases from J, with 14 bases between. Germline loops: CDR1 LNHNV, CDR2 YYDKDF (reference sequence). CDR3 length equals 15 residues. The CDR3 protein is CATSTRRGSGNTIYF. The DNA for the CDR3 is TGTGCCACCAGCACGAGACGGGGTTCAGGAAACACCATATATTTT.

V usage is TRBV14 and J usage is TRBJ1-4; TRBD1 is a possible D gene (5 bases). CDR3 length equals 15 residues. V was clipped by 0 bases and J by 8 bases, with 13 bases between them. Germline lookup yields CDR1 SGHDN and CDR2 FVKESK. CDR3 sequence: CASSQDRAGPEKLFF. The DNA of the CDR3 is TGTGCCAGCAGCCAAGATCGGGCAGGGCCCGAAAAACTGTTTTTT. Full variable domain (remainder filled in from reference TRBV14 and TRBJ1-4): EAGVTQFPSHSVIEKGQTVTLRCDPISGHDNLYWYRRVMGKEIKFLLHFVKESKQDESGMPNNRFLAERTGGTYSTLKVQPAELEDSGVYFCASSQDRAGPEKLFFGSGTQLSVL.

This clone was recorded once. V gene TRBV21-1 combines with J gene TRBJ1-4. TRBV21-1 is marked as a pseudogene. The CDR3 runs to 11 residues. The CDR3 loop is CASSTEERLFF. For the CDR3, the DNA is TGTGCCAGCAGCACCGAAGAGAGGCTGTTTTTT.

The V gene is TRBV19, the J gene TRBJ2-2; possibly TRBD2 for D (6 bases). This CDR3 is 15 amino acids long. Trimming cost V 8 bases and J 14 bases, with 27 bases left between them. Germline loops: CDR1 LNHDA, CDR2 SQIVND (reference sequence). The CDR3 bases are TGTGCCAGTGTTGGGGGGTCGAGTGGGCACCGAGGACTGTTTTTT. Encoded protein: CASVGGSSGHRGLFF.

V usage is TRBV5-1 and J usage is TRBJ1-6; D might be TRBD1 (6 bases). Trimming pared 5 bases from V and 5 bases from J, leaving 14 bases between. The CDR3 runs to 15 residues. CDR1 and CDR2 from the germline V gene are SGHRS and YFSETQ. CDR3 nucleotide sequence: TGCGCCAGCAGGAGGGGGACGGAAGATAATTCACCCCTCCACTTT. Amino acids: CASRRGTEDNSPLHF. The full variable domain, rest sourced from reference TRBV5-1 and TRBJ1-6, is KAGVTQTPRYLIKTRGQQVTLSCSPISGHRSVSWYQQTPGQGLQFLFEYFSETQRNKGNFPGRFSGRQFSNSRSEMNVSTLELGDSALYLCASRRGTEDNSPLHFGNGTRLTVT.